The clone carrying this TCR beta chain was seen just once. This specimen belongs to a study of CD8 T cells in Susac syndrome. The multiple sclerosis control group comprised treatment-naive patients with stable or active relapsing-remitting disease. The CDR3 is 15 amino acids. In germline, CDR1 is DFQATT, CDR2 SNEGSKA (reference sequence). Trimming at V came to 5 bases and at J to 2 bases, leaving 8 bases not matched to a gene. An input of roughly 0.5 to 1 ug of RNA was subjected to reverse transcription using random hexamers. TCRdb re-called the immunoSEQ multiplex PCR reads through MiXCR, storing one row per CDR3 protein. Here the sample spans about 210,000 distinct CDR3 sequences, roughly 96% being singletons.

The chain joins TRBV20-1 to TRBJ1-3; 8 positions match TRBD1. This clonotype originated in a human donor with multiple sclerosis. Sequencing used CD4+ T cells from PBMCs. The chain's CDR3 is CSADDRGGPGNTIYF. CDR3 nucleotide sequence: TGCAGTGCTGACGACAGGGGAGGACCTGGAAACACCATATATTTT.